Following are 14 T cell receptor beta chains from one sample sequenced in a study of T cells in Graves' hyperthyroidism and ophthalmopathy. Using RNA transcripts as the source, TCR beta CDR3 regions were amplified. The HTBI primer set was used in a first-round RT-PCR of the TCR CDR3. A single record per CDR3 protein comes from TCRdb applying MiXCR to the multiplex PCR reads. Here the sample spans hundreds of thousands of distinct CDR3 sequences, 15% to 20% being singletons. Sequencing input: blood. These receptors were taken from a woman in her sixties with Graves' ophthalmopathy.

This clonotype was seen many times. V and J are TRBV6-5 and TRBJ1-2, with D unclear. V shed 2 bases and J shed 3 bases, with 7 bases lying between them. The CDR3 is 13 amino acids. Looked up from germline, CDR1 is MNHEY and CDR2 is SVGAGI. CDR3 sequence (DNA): TGTGCCAGCAGTTACGGCACTTACTATGGCTACACCTTC. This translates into CASSYGTYYGYTF.

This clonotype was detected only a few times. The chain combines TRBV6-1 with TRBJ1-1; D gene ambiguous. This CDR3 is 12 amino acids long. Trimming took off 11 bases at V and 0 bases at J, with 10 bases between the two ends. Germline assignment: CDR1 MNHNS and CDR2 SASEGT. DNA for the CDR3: TGTGCCGGTGGCAGACTGAACACTGAAGCTTTCTTT. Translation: CAGGRLNTEAFF.

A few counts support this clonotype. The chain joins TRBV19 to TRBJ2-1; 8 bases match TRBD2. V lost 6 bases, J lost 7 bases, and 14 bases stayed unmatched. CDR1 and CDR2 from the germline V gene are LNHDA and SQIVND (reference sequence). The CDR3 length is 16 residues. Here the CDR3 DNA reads TGTGCCAGTAGCCCGGCTCGGGGGGGCCGTCCGAATGAGCAGTTCTTC. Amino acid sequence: CASSPARGGRPNEQFF.

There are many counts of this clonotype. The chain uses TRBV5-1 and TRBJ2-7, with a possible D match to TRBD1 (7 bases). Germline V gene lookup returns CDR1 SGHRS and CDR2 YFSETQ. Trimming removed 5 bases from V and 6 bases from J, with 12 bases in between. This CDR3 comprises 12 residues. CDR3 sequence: CASRTGEAEQYF. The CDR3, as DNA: TGCGCCAGCAGAACAGGGGAGGCCGAGCAGTACTTC.

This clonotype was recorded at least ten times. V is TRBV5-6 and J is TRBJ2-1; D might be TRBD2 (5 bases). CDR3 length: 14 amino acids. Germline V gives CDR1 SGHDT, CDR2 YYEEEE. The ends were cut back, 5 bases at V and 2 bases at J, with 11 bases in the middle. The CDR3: CASSQRTAYNEQFF. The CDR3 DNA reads TGTGCCAGCAGTCAAAGGACTGCCTACAATGAGCAGTTCTTC.

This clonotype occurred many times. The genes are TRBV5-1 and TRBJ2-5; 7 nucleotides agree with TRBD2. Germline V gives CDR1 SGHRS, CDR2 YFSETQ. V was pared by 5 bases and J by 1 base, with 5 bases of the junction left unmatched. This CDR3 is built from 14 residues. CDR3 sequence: CASRYGLGQETQYF. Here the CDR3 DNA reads TGCGCCAGCAGATATGGACTAGGCCAAGAGACCCAGTACTTC.

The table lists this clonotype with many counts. The CDR3 loop reads CASSLIGRGGSYEQYF. CDR3 DNA sequence: TGTGCCAGCAGCTTAATTGGGCGGGGGGGGTCCTACGAGCAGTACTTC. This chain connects TRBV7-2 to TRBJ2-7; 9 bases map to TRBD2. Trimming at V came to 2 bases and at J to 1 base, leaving 6 bases not matched to a gene. Germline lookup yields CDR1 SGHTA and CDR2 FQGNSA. This CDR3 contains 16 residues.

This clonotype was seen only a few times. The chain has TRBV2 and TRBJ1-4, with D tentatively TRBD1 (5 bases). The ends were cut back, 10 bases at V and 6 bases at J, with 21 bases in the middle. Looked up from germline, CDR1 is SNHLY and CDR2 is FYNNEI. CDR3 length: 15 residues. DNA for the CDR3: TGTGCCAACGCCTTTCGGACAATTGAGGATGAAAAACTGTTTTTT. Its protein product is CANAFRTIEDEKLFF.

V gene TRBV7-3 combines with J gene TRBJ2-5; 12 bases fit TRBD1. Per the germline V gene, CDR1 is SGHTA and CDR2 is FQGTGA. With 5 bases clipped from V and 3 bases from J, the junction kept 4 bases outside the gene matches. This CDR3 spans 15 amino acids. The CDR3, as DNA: TGTGCCAGCAGCCCGGGACAGGGGGCGGAAGAGACCCAGTACTTC. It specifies CASSPGQGAEETQYF.

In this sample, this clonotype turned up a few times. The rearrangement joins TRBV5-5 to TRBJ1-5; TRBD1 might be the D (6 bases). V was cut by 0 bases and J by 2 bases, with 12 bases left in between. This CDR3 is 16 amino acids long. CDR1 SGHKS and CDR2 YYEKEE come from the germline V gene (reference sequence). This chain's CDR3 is CASSLVLHRGNQPQHF. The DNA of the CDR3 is TGTGCCAGCAGCTTGGTGCTTCACAGGGGCAATCAGCCCCAGCATTTT.

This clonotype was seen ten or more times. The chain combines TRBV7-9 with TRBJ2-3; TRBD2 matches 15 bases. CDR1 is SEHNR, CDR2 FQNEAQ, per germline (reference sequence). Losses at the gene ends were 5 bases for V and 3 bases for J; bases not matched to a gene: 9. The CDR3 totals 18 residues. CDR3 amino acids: CASSPGTSGRSTTDTQYF. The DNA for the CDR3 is TGTGCCAGCAGCCCCGGGACTAGCGGGAGGAGTACAACAGATACGCAGTATTTT.

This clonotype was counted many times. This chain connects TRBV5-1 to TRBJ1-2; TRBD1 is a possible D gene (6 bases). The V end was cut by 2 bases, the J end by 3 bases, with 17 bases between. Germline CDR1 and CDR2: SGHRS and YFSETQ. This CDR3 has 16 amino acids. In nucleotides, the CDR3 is TGCGCCAGCAGCTTAGACAGGAGGGTAACGGACTATGGCTACACCTTC. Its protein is CASSLDRRVTDYGYTF.

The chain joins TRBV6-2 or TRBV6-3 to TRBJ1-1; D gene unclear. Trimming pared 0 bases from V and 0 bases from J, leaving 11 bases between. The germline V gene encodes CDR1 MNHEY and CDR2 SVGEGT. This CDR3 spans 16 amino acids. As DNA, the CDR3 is TGTGCCAGCAGTTACTCGACGGGAAGGGTGAACACTGAAGCTTTCTTT. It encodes CASSYSTGRVNTEAFF.

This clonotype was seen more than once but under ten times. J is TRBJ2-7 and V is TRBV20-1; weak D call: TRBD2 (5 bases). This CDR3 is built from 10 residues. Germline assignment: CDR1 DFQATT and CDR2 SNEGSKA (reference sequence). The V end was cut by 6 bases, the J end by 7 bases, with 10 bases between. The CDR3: CSAGGWEQYF. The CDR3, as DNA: TGCAGTGCCGGAGGTTGGGAGCAGTACTTC.